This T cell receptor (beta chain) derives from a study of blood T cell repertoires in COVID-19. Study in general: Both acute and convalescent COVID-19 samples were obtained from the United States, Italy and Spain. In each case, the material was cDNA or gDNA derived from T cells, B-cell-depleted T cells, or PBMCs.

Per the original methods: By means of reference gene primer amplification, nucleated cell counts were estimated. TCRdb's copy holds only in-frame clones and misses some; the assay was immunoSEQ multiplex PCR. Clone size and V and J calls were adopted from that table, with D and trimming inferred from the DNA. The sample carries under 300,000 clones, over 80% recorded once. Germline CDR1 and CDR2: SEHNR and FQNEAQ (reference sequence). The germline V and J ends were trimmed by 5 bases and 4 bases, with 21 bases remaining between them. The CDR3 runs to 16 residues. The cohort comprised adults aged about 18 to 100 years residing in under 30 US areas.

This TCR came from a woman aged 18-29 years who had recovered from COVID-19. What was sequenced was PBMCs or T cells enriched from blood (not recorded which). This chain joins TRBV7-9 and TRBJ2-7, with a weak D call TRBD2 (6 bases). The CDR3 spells CASSNFGGTGGYEQYF. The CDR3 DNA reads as TGTGCCAGCAGCAACTTTGGAGGGACGGGTGGGTACGAGCAGTACTTC.